The sequence of this TCR beta chain was determined in a study of shared clonotypes between healthy human individuals. Study-wide points: Clonotypes that were shared across a handful of donors made up around 5% of naive CD4 clonotypes. Estimated clonotype richness was generally higher in naive than memory subsets.

Each cell subset's genomic DNA was divided evenly among several immunoSEQ plates. The DNA input per sorted-subset replicate PCR was roughly 180 ng, corresponding to 28,000 or so T cell genomes. Profiling relied on immunoSEQ multiplex PCR, and the TCRdb table lists in-frame clones only, not all of them. The sample contains roughly 2,000,000 clones, less than 95% of which appear only once. Terminally differentiated effector memory CD45RA+ cells were excluded by CCR7 positive selection of CD45RO-negative cells. The CDR3 spans 14 residues. V dropped 2 bases and J dropped 3; count of bases not matched to a gene: 3. Germline V lookup: CDR1 MNHNY, CDR2 SVGAGI (reference sequence). A remark on this clone: Its specificity is not known.

This chain connects TRBV6-6 to TRBJ2-7; 8 nucleotides agree with TRBD1. Sequenced: naive CD8+ T cells sorted from blood. The clonotype comes from a man aged 18 to 35 in good health. CDR3 DNA: TGTGCCAGCAGTTACACGGGACAGGACTACGAGCAGTACTTC. This sequence encodes CASSYTGQDYEQYF.